The TCR beta chain described here comes from a study of regulatory T cells in long-lasting Graves disease. Overall study results and limits: Among samples with persistent disease, TRBV28, TRBJ1-2 and TRBJ2-5 were favored.

Sequencing libraries for TCR beta were prepared with iRepertoire HTBI primers and Arm-PCR of CDR3 regions. From the multiplex PCR reads, TCRdb called clonotypes with MiXCR, one entry per CDR3 protein. Of about 460,000 distinct CDR3 sequences listed, approximately 23% are singletons. This clonotype was seen many times. Antigen unknown. Described time point: persistent/refractory GD, antithyroid drugs over 5 years with positive TRAb. The TCR library was made from RNA extracted from PBMCs. The V gene's germline CDR1 is SNHLY and CDR2 FYNNEI. This CDR3 contains 15 residues. Unmatched junction bases numbered 14, after V lost 7 bases and J lost 8 bases.

This clonotype was obtained from a female donor with Graves disease. The rearrangement joins TRBV2 to TRBJ1-2; TRBD1 aligns across 9 bases. This specimen was peripheral blood mononuclear cells (PBMCs), taken when the disease was refractory, from a patient treated with antithyroid drugs. The CDR3 is CASKKFGTGLRGYTF. DNA for the CDR3: TGTGCCAGCAAGAAGTTCGGGACAGGGTTGAGAGGCTACACCTTC.